This T cell receptor beta chain was retrieved from a study of T-cell reconstitution after alpha-beta-depleted transplantation in children. Points from the study as a whole: From surviving recipient T cells and thymic progenitors came the high day-60 TCRbeta diversity observed in some patients. Two months or so post-transplant, alpha-beta T cells reportedly derived from several hundred expanded graft clones. Diversity and T-cell counts at one year after transplant derived mostly from new T cells.

The sample holds many counts of this clonotype. Its antigen is not identified. A library of TCRbeta sequences, prepared with unique molecular identifiers, was generated. TCRdb reanalysed the PCR reads using MiXCR and keeps one entry per CDR3 protein. This table has approximately 32,000 distinct CDR3 sequences, about 6% appearing once. This TCR was sampled from a child under two years old who had a stem cell transplant for acute myeloid leukemia, so the T cells may come from the graft donor. The sequencing used peripheral blood, collected 60 days after TCRalphabeta/CD19-depleted stem cell transplant.

This CDR3 is CATSDGPAPGELFF. Written as DNA, the CDR3 is TGTGCCACCAGTGATGGTCCTGCACCCGGGGAGCTGTTTTTT. The chain couples TRBV24-1 to TRBJ2-2; D is unresolved. The CDR3 is made up of 14 amino acids. Trimming cost V 3 bases and J 6 bases, with 10 bases left between them. Germline V lookup: CDR1 KGHDR, CDR2 SFDVKD.